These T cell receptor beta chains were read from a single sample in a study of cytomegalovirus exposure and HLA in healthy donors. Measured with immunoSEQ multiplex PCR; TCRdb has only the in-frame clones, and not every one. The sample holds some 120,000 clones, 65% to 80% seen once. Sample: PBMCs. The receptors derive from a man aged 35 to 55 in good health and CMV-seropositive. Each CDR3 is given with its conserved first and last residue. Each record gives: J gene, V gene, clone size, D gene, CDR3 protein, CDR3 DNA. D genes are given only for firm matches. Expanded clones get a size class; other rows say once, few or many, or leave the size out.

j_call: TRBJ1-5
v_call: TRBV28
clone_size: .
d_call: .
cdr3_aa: CASSSGHMDRPQHF
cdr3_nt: TGTGCCAGCAGTTCGGGACATATGGATCGGCCCCAGCATTTT

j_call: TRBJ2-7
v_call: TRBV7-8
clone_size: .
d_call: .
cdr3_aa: CASSFRDWDHEQYF
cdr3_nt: TGTGCCAGCAGCTTCCGGGACTGGGACCACGAGCAGTACTTC

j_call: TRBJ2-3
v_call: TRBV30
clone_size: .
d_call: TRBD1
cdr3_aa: CAWSSPTGGFGDTQYF
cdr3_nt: TGTGCCTGGAGTTCCCCCACAGGGGGCTTTGGAGATACGCAGTATTTT

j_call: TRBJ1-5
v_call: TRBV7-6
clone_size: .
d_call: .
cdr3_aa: CASSPFNHLGGNQPQHF
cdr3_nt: TGTGCCAGCAGCCCTTTTAATCATTTAGGGGGCAATCAGCCCCAGCATTTT

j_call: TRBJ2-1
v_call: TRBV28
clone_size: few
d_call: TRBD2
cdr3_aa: CASSFSGGAYNEQFF
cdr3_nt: TGTGCCAGCAGTTTTAGCGGGGGGGCTTACAATGAGCAGTTCTTC

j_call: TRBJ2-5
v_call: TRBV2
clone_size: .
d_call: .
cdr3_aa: CASSARRGGNQETQYF
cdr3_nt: TGTGCCAGCAGTGCCCGGAGGGGAGGAAACCAAGAGACCCAGTACTTC

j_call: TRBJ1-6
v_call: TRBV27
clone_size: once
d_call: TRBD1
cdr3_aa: CASSTGTGGRSPLHF
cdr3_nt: TGTGCCAGCAGTACCGGGACAGGGGGCCGTTCACCCCTCCACTTT

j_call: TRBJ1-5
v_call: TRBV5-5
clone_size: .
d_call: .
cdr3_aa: CASSLGGEYNQPQHF
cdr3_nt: TGTGCCAGCAGCTTGGGGGGGGAGTACAATCAGCCCCAGCATTTT

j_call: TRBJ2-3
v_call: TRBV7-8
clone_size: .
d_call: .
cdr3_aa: CASSLGGGLSTDTQYF
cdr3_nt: TGTGCCAGCAGCTTAGGAGGTGGCCTCTCCACAGATACGCAGTATTTT

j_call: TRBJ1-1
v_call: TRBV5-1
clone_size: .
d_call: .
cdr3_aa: CASSVREVRDTEAFF
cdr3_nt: TGCGCCAGCAGCGTCAGGGAGGTTAGGGACACTGAAGCTTTCTTT

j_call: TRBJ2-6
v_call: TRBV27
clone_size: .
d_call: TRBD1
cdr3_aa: CASRKGQALLGANVLTF
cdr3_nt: TGTGCCAGCAGAAAGGGACAGGCATTACTCGGGGCCAACGTCCTGACTTTC

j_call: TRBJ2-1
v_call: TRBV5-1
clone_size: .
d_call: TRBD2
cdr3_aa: CASSPSGGGSYNEQFF
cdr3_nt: TGCGCCAGCAGCCCGAGTGGCGGGGGATCCTACAATGAGCAGTTCTTC

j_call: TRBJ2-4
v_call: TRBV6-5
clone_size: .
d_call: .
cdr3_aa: CASNAAEPKNIQYF
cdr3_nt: TGTGCCAGCAACGCCGCGGAGCCCAAAAACATTCAGTACTTC

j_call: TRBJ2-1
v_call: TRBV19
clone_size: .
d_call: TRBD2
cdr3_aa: CASSAFSGGYNEQFF
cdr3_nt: TGTGCCAGTAGTGCTTTTTCGGGGGGATACAATGAGCAGTTCTTC

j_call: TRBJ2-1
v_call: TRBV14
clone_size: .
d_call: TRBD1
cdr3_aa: CASSPRDRVYNEQFF
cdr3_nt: TGTGCCAGCAGCCCCCGGGACAGGGTGTACAATGAGCAGTTCTTC

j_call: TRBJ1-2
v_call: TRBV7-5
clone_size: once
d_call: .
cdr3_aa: CSRSPTRQNHNYGYTF
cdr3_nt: TGTTCCAGAAGCCCCACCAGACAGAACCATAACTATGGCTACACCTTC

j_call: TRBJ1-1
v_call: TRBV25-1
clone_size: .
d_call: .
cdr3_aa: CASSEFGGRMDTEAFF
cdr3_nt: TGTGCCAGCAGTGAATTCGGGGGAAGGATGGACACTGAAGCTTTCTTT

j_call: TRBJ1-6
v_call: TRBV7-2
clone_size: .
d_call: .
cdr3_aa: CASSLDRVGSLHF
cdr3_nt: TGTGCCAGCAGCTTAGACAGGGTAGGGTCCCTCCACTTT

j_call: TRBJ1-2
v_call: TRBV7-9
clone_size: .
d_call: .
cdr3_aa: CASSLVSHNYGYTF
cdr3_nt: TGTGCCAGCAGCTTAGTGAGTCATAACTATGGCTACACCTTC

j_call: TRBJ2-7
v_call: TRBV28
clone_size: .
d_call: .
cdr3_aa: CASSSQGDGSYEQYF
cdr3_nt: TGTGCCAGCAGTTCACAGGGTGATGGGTCCTACGAGCAGTACTTC

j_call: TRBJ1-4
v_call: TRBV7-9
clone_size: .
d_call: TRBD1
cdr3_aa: CASSPYPLEGGNEKLFF
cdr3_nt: TGTGCCAGCAGCCCATATCCCCTCGAAGGGGGCAATGAAAAACTGTTTTTT

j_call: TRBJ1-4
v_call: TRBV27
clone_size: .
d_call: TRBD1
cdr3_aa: CASSYRQGFTTNEKLFF
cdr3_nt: TGTGCCAGCAGTTACAGACAGGGGTTCACAACTAATGAAAAACTGTTTTTT

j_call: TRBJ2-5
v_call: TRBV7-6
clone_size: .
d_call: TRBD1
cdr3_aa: CASSGGTGYETQYF
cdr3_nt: TGTGCCAGCAGCGGGGGGACAGGGTACGAGACCCAGTACTTC

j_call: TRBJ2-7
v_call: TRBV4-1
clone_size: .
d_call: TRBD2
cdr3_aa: CASTLSWTSSYEQYF
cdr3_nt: TGCGCCAGCACCCTCTCCTGGACTAGCTCCTACGAGCAGTACTTC

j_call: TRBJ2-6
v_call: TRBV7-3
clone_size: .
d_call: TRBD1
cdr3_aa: CASSASGQVSGANVLTF
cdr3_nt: TGTGCCAGCAGCGCCTCGGGACAGGTCTCCGGGGCCAACGTCCTGACTTTC

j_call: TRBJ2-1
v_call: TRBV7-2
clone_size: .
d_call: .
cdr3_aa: CASAGQGYNEQFF
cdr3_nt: TGTGCCAGCGCAGGGCAGGGGTACAATGAGCAGTTCTTC

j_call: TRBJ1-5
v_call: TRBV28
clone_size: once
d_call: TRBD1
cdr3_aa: CASSKPNLGWDRNQPQHF
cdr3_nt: TGTGCCAGCAGTAAACCGAACCTGGGGTGGGACAGGAATCAGCCCCAGCATTTT

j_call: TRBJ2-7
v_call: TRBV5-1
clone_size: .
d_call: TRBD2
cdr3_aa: CASSRGGVAYEQYF
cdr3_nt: TGCGCCAGCAGCAGGGGAGGGGTGGCCTACGAGCAGTACTTC

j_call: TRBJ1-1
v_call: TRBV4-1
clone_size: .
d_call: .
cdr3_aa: CASTQGPEAFF
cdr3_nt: TGCGCCAGCACCCAGGGGCCAGAAGCTTTCTTT

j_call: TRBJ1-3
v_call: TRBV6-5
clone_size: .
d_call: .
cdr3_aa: CASNQRPGNTIYF
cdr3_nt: TGTGCCAGCAACCAGCGGCCTGGAAACACCATATATTTT

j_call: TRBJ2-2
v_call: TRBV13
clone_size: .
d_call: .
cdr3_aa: CASSPAAGEGNTGELFF
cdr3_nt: TGTGCCAGCAGCCCCGCAGCGGGCGAGGGAAACACCGGGGAGCTGTTTTTT

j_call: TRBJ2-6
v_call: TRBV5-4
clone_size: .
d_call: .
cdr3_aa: CASSWVRSGVGANVLTF
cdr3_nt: TGTGCCAGCAGCTGGGTCCGTTCGGGGGTTGGGGCCAACGTCCTGACTTTC

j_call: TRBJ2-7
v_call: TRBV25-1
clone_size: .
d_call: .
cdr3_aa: CASSDTIGQSYEQYF
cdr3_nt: TGTGCCAGCAGTGATACGATTGGGCAGAGCTACGAGCAGTACTTC

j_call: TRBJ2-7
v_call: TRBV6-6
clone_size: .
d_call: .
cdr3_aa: CASSYLLAREQYF
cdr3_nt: TGTGCCAGCAGTTACCTGCTAGCACGCGAGCAGTACTTC

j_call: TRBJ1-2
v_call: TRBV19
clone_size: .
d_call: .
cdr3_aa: CASLTVAYGYTF
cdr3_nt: TGTGCCAGCTTGACAGTGGCCTATGGCTACACCTTC

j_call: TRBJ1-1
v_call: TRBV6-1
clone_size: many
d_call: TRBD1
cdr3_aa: CASSEPGTGYTEAFF
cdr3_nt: TGTGCCAGCAGTGAACCCGGGACAGGGTACACTGAAGCTTTCTTT

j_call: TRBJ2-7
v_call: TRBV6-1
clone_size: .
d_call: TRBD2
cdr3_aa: CASREPGGRYEQYF
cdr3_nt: TGTGCCAGCAGGGAGCCGGGGGGGCGCTACGAGCAGTACTTC

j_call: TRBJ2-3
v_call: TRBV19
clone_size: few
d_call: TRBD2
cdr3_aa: CASSIGREITDTQYF
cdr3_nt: TGTGCCAGTAGTATAGGGCGGGAGATCACAGATACGCAGTATTTT

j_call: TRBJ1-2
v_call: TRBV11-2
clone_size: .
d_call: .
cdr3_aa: CASSPSSGILDGYTF
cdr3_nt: TGTGCCAGCAGCCCTAGTTCGGGTATACTTGATGGCTACACCTTC

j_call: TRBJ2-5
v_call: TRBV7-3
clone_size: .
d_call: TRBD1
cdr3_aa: CASSPGQATRETQYF
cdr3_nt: TGTGCCAGCAGCCCGGGACAGGCAACTAGGGAGACCCAGTACTTC

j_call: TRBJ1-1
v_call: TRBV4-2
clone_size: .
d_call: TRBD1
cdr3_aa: CASSQVGTGVTEAFF
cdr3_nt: TGTGCCAGCAGCCAAGTCGGGACAGGGGTCACTGAAGCTTTCTTT

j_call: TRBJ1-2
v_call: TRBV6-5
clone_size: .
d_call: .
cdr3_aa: CASRTGVGGYGYTF
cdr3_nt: TGTGCCAGCAGGACCGGAGTTGGAGGATATGGCTACACCTTC

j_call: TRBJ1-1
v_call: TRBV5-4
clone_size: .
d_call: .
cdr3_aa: CASSTGQNTEAFF
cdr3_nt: TGTGCCAGCAGCACCGGACAGAACACTGAAGCTTTCTTT

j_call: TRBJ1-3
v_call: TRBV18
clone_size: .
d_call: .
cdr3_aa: CASSPGESSGNTIYF
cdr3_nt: TGTGCCAGCTCACCTGGGGAGAGCTCTGGAAACACCATATATTTT

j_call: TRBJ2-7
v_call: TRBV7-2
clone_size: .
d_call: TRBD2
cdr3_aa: CASSLAGGGVYEQYF
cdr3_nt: TGTGCCAGCAGCTTAGCGGGTGGGGGGGTCTACGAGCAGTACTTC

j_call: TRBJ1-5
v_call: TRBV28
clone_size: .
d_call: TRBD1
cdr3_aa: CASSKTDRGVIRSNQPQHF
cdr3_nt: TGTGCCAGCAGCAAAACCGACAGGGGGGTGATACGTAGCAATCAGCCCCAGCATTTT

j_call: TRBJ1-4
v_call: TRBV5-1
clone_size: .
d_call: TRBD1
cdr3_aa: CASSWTGVTNEKLFF
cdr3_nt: TGTGCCAGCAGCTGGACAGGGGTTACTAATGAAAAACTGTTTTTT

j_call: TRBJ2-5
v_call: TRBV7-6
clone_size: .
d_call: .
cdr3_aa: CASSLAPLGVGETQYF
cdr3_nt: TGTGCCAGCAGCTTAGCTCCGTTGGGCGTGGGCGAGACCCAGTACTTC

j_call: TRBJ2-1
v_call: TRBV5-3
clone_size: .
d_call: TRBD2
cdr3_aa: CARSPGLAGRLTYNEQFF
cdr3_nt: TGTGCCAGAAGCCCAGGACTAGCGGGGCGACTTACCTACAATGAGCAGTTCTTC

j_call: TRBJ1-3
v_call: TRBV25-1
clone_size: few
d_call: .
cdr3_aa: CASSEKLSGNTIYF
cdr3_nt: TGTGCCAGCAGTGAAAAGCTCTCTGGAAACACCATATATTTT

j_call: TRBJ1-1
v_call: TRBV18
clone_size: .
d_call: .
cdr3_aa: CASSQRSEAFF
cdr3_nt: TGTGCCAGCTCACAGAGGTCTGAAGCTTTCTTT

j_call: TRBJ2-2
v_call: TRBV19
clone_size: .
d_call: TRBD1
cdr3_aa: CASEGQGYTGELFF
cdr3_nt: TGTGCCAGCGAAGGACAGGGTTACACCGGGGAGCTGTTTTTT

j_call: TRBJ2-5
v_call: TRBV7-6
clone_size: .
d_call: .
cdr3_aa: CASSLASGPQETQYF
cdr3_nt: TGTGCCAGCAGCTTAGCTTCAGGCCCCCAAGAGACCCAGTACTTC

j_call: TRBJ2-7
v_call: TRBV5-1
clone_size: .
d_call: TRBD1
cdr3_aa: CASSSGTGFYEQYF
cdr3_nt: TGCGCCAGCAGCTCCGGGACAGGGTTCTACGAGCAGTACTTC

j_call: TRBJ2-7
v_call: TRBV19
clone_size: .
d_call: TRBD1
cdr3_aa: CASSPGQGAGQTYEQYF
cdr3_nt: TGTGCCAGTAGTCCCGGACAGGGGGCGGGTCAAACGTACGAGCAGTACTTC